Listed below are T cell receptor beta chains from one sample, sequenced in a study of CD8 T cells in Susac syndrome. Each CDR3 protein gets one entry after TCRdb re-called the immunoSEQ multiplex PCR reads with MiXCR. The data hold 230,000 or so distinct CDR3 sequences, with 95% observed a single time. What was sequenced was CD4+ T cells from PBMCs. These receptor sequences come from a human donor with multiple sclerosis. Each CDR3 is given with its conserved first and last residue. The D gene is left open where the match is weak. The size entry is marked missing in some rows and otherwise reads once, few, many or a size class.

v_call,d_call,j_call,clone_size,cdr3_aa,cdr3_nt
TRBV2,.,TRBJ2-6,.,CASSARWSSGANVLTF,TGTGCCAGCAGTGCTAGATGGAGCTCTGGGGCCAACGTCCTGACTTTC
TRBV29-1,TRBD2,TRBJ2-7,.,CSVEEYGGSMNEQYF,TGCAGCGTTGAAGAATATGGCGGGAGCATGAACGAGCAGTACTTC
TRBV20-1,.,TRBJ2-1,.,CSAKSYNEQFF,TGCAGTGCTAAGTCTTACAATGAGCAGTTCTTC
TRBV6-1,TRBD1,TRBJ1-2,.,CASSISDRDYGYTF,TGTGCCAGCAGTATTTCCGACAGGGACTATGGCTACACCTTC
TRBV5-1,.,TRBJ1-5,.,CASSRVGGDQPQHF,TGCGCCAGCTCCAGGGTAGGGGGTGATCAGCCCCAGCATTTT
TRBV3-1,.,TRBJ2-7,.,CASSQDSRGWQYF,TGTGCCAGCAGCCAAGATTCCCGCGGATGGCAGTACTTC
TRBV4-2,.,TRBJ2-3,once,CASSQARTDTQYF,TGTGCCAGCAGCCAGGCCCGCACAGATACGCAGTATTTT
TRBV29-1,TRBD2,TRBJ2-1,.,CSVEWSSSGGRQFF,TGCAGCGTTGAGTGGTCCAGCAGCGGGGGGCGGCAGTTCTTC
TRBV2,.,TRBJ1-5,.,CASRGNSYSNQPQHF,TGTGCCAGCAGAGGAAACAGCTATAGCAATCAGCCCCAGCATTTT
TRBV12-3/TRBV12-4,.,TRBJ1-5,few,CASSLRQGNQPQHF,TGTGCCAGCAGTTTGAGGCAGGGCAATCAGCCCCAGCATTTT
TRBV30,.,TRBJ2-1,.,CVAGYNEQFF,TGTGTGGCAGGCTACAATGAGCAGTTCTTC
TRBV20-1,TRBD1,TRBJ2-7,.,CSGGQGARYEQYF,TGCAGTGGTGGACAGGGGGCCCGGTACGAGCAGTACTTC
TRBV29-1,.,TRBJ1-5,once,CSVKLGPTDLSNQPQHF,TGCAGCGTTAAATTGGGGCCCACGGACCTGAGCAATCAGCCCCAGCATTTT
TRBV5-6,TRBD1,TRBJ2-7,.,CASSEQGWAREQYF,TGTGCCAGCAGCGAACAGGGGTGGGCAAGGGAGCAGTACTTC
TRBV20-1,TRBD2,TRBJ2-3,.,CSAGRRAGSSTDTQYF,TGCAGTGCAGGACGAAGAGCGGGGTCTAGCACAGATACGCAGTATTTT
TRBV18,.,TRBJ2-7,.,CASSPPHSLPPYEQYF,TGTGCCAGCTCACCACCCCACAGTTTGCCTCCCTACGAGCAGTACTTC
TRBV18,.,TRBJ1-2,.,CASSEGLRYGYTF,TGTGCCAGCTCAGAGGGATTACGCTATGGCTACACCTTC
TRBV5-1,.,TRBJ2-1,.,CASSLWQAPTDEQFF,TGCGCCAGCAGCTTGTGGCAGGCCCCTACGGATGAGCAGTTCTTC
TRBV20-1,TRBD2,TRBJ2-1,once,CSARPLAGVYNEQFF,TGCAGTGCTAGGCCCCTAGCGGGAGTCTACAATGAGCAGTTCTTC
TRBV20-1,.,TRBJ1-5,.,CSARDGRALSNQPQHF,TGCAGTGCTAGAGATGGCAGGGCTCTTAGCAATCAGCCCCAGCATTTT
TRBV14,.,TRBJ1-4,.,CASSHVDRGGEKLFF,TGTGCCAGCAGCCATGTCGACAGAGGAGGAGAAAAACTGTTTTTT
TRBV11-1,.,TRBJ2-1,.,CASSPEGSEQFF,TGTGCCAGCAGCCCTGAAGGGAGTGAGCAGTTCTTC
TRBV20-1,TRBD2,TRBJ2-7,.,CSARASGAEQYF,TGCAGTGCTAGAGCCAGCGGGGCCGAGCAGTACTTC
TRBV3-1,TRBD2,TRBJ2-1,.,CASSQVSGGRAGKNEQFF,TGTGCCAGCAGCCAAGTGAGTGGCGGGAGGGCTGGCAAAAATGAGCAGTTCTTC
TRBV3-1,.,TRBJ1-1,.,CASSQDAGITEAFF,TGTGCCAGCAGCCAAGACGCTGGGATCACTGAAGCTTTCTTT
TRBV7-6,.,TRBJ2-3,.,CASSLSSLLTDTQYF,TGTGCCAGCAGCTTATCTTCCTTGCTCACAGATACGCAGTATTTT
TRBV5-6,.,TRBJ1-2,.,CASSLQGRSAGYTF,TGTGCCAGCAGCTTACAGGGAAGGTCGGCTGGCTACACCTTC
TRBV5-6,.,TRBJ1-5,.,CASSLAGQYSNQPQHF,TGTGCCAGCAGCTTGGCGGGGCAATATAGCAATCAGCCCCAGCATTTT
TRBV4-1,TRBD1,TRBJ1-1,.,CASSQEGTGRRTEAFF,TGCGCCAGCAGCCAAGAGGGGACAGGAAGGAGGACTGAAGCTTTCTTT
TRBV10-3,.,TRBJ2-7,.,CAIRGPAYEQYF,TGTGCCATCAGGGGGCCGGCCTACGAGCAGTACTTC
TRBV20-1,.,TRBJ2-7,.,CSAREGGSEQYF,TGCAGTGCTAGAGAGGGGGGTAGTGAGCAGTACTTC
TRBV6-6,.,TRBJ2-2,.,CASSYSPGNTGELFF,TGTGCCAGCAGTTACTCCCCAGGGAACACCGGGGAGCTGTTTTTT
TRBV5-4,.,TRBJ1-2,.,CASSLYGDYGYTF,TGTGCCAGCAGCTTGTACGGAGACTATGGCTACACCTTC
TRBV2,.,TRBJ1-6,.,CASSYTGLPLHF,TGTGCCAGCAGTTACACAGGGTTACCCCTCCACTTT
TRBV4-1,.,TRBJ1-1,.,CASSQGALNTEAFF,TGCGCCAGCAGCCAAGGGGCGTTGAACACTGAAGCTTTCTTT
TRBV7-2,TRBD1,TRBJ1-3,.,CASSFLRGLGNTIYF,TGTGCCAGCAGCTTTCTCAGGGGGCTCGGAAACACCATATATTTT
TRBV20-1,.,TRBJ2-5,.,CSGIGETQYF,TGCAGTGGGATTGGGGAGACCCAGTACTTC
TRBV5-1,.,TRBJ2-5,.,CASSLDGWGSGRETQYF,TGCGCCAGCAGCTTGGACGGTTGGGGGAGTGGAAGAGAGACCCAGTACTTC
TRBV30,TRBD1,TRBJ2-3,.,CAWSRDRADTQYF,TGTGCCTGGAGTCGGGACAGGGCAGATACGCAGTATTTT
TRBV5-1,.,TRBJ2-7,.,CASNSPGLNEQYF,TGCGCCAGCAACAGTCCGGGCCTAAACGAGCAGTACTTC
TRBV2,.,TRBJ1-2,.,CASSAPLQVGYTF,TGTGCCAGCAGTGCGCCACTTCAAGTGGGCTACACCTTC
TRBV6-5,.,TRBJ2-7,.,CASSYERTVYEQYF,TGTGCCAGCAGTTACGAACGGACTGTCTACGAGCAGTACTTC
TRBV20-1,.,TRBJ1-1,.,CSAARSAGMTEAFF,TGCAGTGCCGCCCGGTCGGCAGGGATGACTGAAGCTTTCTTT